This T cell receptor (beta chain) is drawn from a study of T cells in localized non-small cell lung cancer. Whole-study findings and limits: There was an association of higher blood T cell density with longer overall survival. Median detection of top 100 tumor clones in adjacent lung was 57 clones. There was higher T cell clonality in uninvolved adjacent lung than in tumor, and it was highest there.

TCRdb keeps only in-frame clones here, not all; method: immunoSEQ multiplex PCR. The profile shows fewer than 50,000 clones, roughly 83% of them singletons. Of note for this clone: Its antigen remains unknown.

The CDR3 has 14 residues. Germline CDR1 is MNHNY and CDR2 is SVGAGI (reference sequence). Trimming left V 6 bases short and J 4 bases short, with 16 bases between. Sequencing used PBMCs, obtained before any cancer treatment. This chain links TRBV6-6 with TRBJ2-7; possibly TRBD2 for D (5 bases). The sequence was collected from a man aged 40 to 75 with stage II lung adenocarcinoma. Written as DNA, the CDR3 is TGTGCCAGCAGACCCGGGATCTCTTGGTACGAGCAGTACTTC. As protein: CASRPGISWYEQYF.